The 5 T cell receptor beta chains listed next were all sequenced from one sample in a study of esophageal squamous cell carcinoma under preoperative chemotherapy. As to time point: after preoperative PTX-NDP chemotherapy. MiXCR was run by TCRdb on the PCR reads, yielding one entry per CDR3 protein. The table lists 34,000 or so distinct CDR3 sequences, 50% to 60% of them singletons. This sample was taken from a patient given preoperative chemotherapy. These TCRs come from a human donor with esophageal squamous cell carcinoma. The donor label of this sample is uncertain.

This clonotype was observed once. The chain has TRBV12-5 and TRBJ2-1; 8 bases agree with TRBD2. This CDR3 region has 13 residues. Germline-derived CDR1 and CDR2 are LGHNT and FRNRAP. Unmatched junction bases numbered 3, after V lost 5 bases and J lost 6 bases. The CDR3 nucleotides are TGTGCTAGTGGTAGGGGACTAGTCAATGAGCAGTTCTTC. Amino acid sequence: CASGRGLVNEQFF.

The chain recombines TRBV6-2 or TRBV6-3 with TRBJ1-1; 10 nucleotides agree with TRBD1. This CDR3 has 17 residues. Germline CDR1 is MNHEY and CDR2 is SVGEGT. The V and J ends lost 3 bases and 0 bases, in that order; junction bases with no gene match: 7. The CDR3 sequence is CASSYPDRGPMNTEAFF. The CDR3, as DNA: TGTGCCAGCAGTTATCCCGACAGGGGGCCAATGAACACTGAAGCTTTCTTT.

The chain joins TRBV7-2 to TRBJ1-5; a possible D gene is TRBD1 (6 bases). Germline-derived CDR1 and CDR2 are SGHTA and FQGNSA. With 6 bases removed from V and 5 bases from J, the gap between germline ends came to 11 bases. The CDR3 consists of 13 residues. For the CDR3, the DNA is TGTGCCAGCAGTTCCGGACAGTATCAGCCCCAGCATTTT. It codes for CASSSGQYQPQHF.

This clonotype appeared a few times. The chain joins TRBV7-2 to TRBJ2-1; 12 bases fit TRBD2. Germline lookup yields CDR1 SGHTA and CDR2 FQGNSA. The CDR3 is made up of 16 amino acids. Trimming removed 1 base from V and 2 bases from J; junction bases left unmatched: 0. In DNA form, the CDR3 reads TGTGCCAGCAGCTTAGGACTAGCGGGAGCCTACAATGAGCAGTTCTTC. As protein: CASSLGLAGAYNEQFF.

Worth noting for this clonotype: No DNA is shown, since the ends of the CDR3 on it are uncertain; the CDR3 is the one TCRdb lists. This chain joins TRBV7-2 and TRBJ2-3; no DNA check was done on the table's D call, TRBD1. The CDR3 is 15 amino acids long, termini counted. Germline V lookup: CDR1 SGHTA, CDR2 FQGNSA. CDR3 protein: CASSLVGRGTDTQYF.